Sequencing of this TCR beta chain was carried out in a study of tumor and adjacent non-tumor tissue in lung cancer. The overall study: There were around 11 adenocarcinoma, a couple of squamous cell carcinoma and 1 small cell lung cancer cases. Regarding the study as a whole: Shorter survival was associated with higher TCR diversity in tumors.

This clonotype was seen a single time. Its antigen remains unknown. The junction shows a germline mismatch at one end, possibly a read error. This CDR3 comprises 13 residues. Germline V gene lookup returns CDR1 SGHNT and CDR2 YENEEA. The library came from three nested PCR rounds adapted from ARM-PCR protocols. Using its own MiXCR run on the multiplex PCR reads, TCRdb lists one record per CDR3 protein. The sample lists approximately 120,000 distinct CDR3 sequences, under 65% occurring once. This sample's RNA came from whole unsorted tissue. The normal lung tissue was taken more than 3 cm from the tumor edge.

The receptor's source is a man between 60 and 75 years old with non-small cell lung cancer. Sequencing input: distant non-tumor lung tissue. V is TRBV11-3 and J is TRBJ2-7, with D hard to call. CDR3 protein: CASNCQPNYEQYF. CDR3 bases: TGTGCCAGCAACTGCCAACCTAACTACGAACAGTACTTC.